Below are 25 T cell receptor beta chains sequenced from a single sample in a study of blood T cell repertoires in COVID-19. Produced via immunoSEQ multiplex PCR; TCRdb's table is partial and in-frame only. The table includes 250,000 or so clones, over 70% detected once. The sample taken for sequencing was PBMCs or T cells enriched from blood (not recorded which). The receptors derive from a woman in her 40s who had been exposed to COVID-19.

The gene calls are TRBV19 and TRBJ1-5; D might be TRBD1 (5 bases). The CDR3 is made up of 17 amino acids. Germline V CDR1 and CDR2: LNHDA, SQIVND (reference sequence). Trimming took 2 bases from V and 0 from J, leaving 14 bases between them. The CDR3 spells CASSIQGIPYSNQPQHF. The DNA of the CDR3 is TGTGCCAGTAGTATACAGGGAATCCCCTATAGCAATCAGCCCCAGCATTTT. Supplemented by reference TRBV19 and TRBJ1-5, the full variable domain reads DGGITQSPKYLFRKEGQNVTLSCEQNLNHDAMYWYRQDPGQGLRLIYYSQIVNDFQKGDIAEGYSVSREKKESFPLTVTSAQKNPTAFYLCASSIQGIPYSNQPQHFGDGTRLSIL.

The genes are TRBV19 and TRBJ2-2; 7 nucleotides agree with TRBD1. V was clipped by 2 bases and J by 4 bases; unmatched bases: 7. In germline, CDR1 is LNHDA, CDR2 SQIVND (reference sequence). The CDR3 contains 16 residues. The CDR3 sequence: CASSIPRQGRTGELFF. The DNA of the CDR3 is TGTGCCAGTAGTATACCCCGACAGGGACGCACCGGGGAGCTGTTTTTT. The variable domain in full, completed from reference TRBV19 and TRBJ2-2, reads DGGITQSPKYLFRKEGQNVTLSCEQNLNHDAMYWYRQDPGQGLRLIYYSQIVNDFQKGDIAEGYSVSREKKESFPLTVTSAQKNPTAFYLCASSIPRQGRTGELFFGEGSRLTVL.

V usage is TRBV27 and J usage is TRBJ1-1, with 9 bases matching TRBD1. CDR1 MNHEY and CDR2 SMNVEV come from the germline V gene (reference sequence). With 4 bases clipped from V and 2 bases from J, the junction kept 8 bases outside the gene matches. The CDR3 runs 16 residues. CDR3 loop: CASSYAGTGINTEAFF. CDR3 nucleotides: TGTGCCAGCAGTTACGCCGGGACAGGGATTAACACTGAAGCTTTCTTT.

This chain joins TRBV20-1 and TRBJ1-6; D not resolved. The V end was cut by 4 bases, the J end by 7 bases, with 14 bases between. The CDR3 consists of 14 residues. CDR1 is DFQATT and CDR2 is SNEGSKA in the germline V gene (reference sequence). This chain's CDR3 is CSAIDTTQNSPLHF. CDR3 sequence (DNA): TGCAGTGCTATTGACACAACCCAGAATTCACCCCTCCACTTT.

This clone was detected only once. The V and J genes are TRBV11-3 and TRBJ2-1, with D hard to call. The CDR3 has 12 amino acids. Germline V gene data show CDR1 as SGHNT and CDR2 as YENEEA. The V end lost 1 base, the J end lost 6 bases, and 4 bases lay between the germline ends. CDR3 DNA sequence: TGTGCCAGCAGCTTAGGGAGCAATGAGCAGTTCTTC. The encoded protein is CASSLGSNEQFF.

On this clone itself: A read error may account for a junction end that differs from germline. V gene TRBV5-1 combines with J gene TRBJ1-2; a weak D match, TRBD1 (6 bases). CDR1 is SGHRS, CDR2 YFSETQ, per germline. The CDR3 consists of 15 residues. This CDR3 is CASSFLPTGQNGYTF. Here the CDR3 DNA reads TGTGCCAGCAGCTTTCTACCAACAGGGCAGAATGGCTACACCTTC. Based on the CDR3 plus reference TRBV5-1 and TRBJ1-2, the full variable domain is KAGVTQTPRYLIKTRGQQVTLSCSPISGHRSVSWYQQTPGQGLQFLFEYFSETQRNKGNFPGRFSGRQFSNSRSEMNVSTLELGDSALYLCASSFLPTGQNGYTFGSGTRLTVV.

This sequence joins TRBV6-4 and TRBJ2-1; D possibly corresponds to TRBD1 (6 bases). CDR3 length: 17 residues. Germline V gene data show CDR1 as MRHNA and CDR2 as SNTAGT. Trimming pared 0 bases from V and 8 bases from J, leaving 20 bases between. CDR3 sequence: CASSDSRSGERHHEQFF. CDR3 sequence (DNA): TGTGCCAGCAGTGACTCGCGATCAGGGGAGCGCCATCATGAGCAGTTCTTC.

This clone was seen a few times. This rearrangement joins TRBV6-6 to TRBJ1-3, with TRBD1 as a possible D gene (6 bases). CDR1 and CDR2 (germline): MNHNY, SVGAGI (reference sequence). Trimming pared 2 bases from V and 4 bases from J, leaving 9 bases between. The CDR3 consists of 14 residues. The CDR3 loop reads CASSYAGDGNTIYF. In nucleotides, the CDR3 is TGTGCCAGCAGTTACGCAGGGGACGGAAACACCATATATTTT.

The rearrangement links TRBV5-6 to TRBJ2-7, with 9 bases identical to TRBD1. Germline CDR1 SGHDT, CDR2 YYEEEE. CDR3 length: 13 residues. Losses at the gene ends were 3 bases for V and 6 bases for J; bases not matched to a gene: 4. For the CDR3, the DNA is TGTGCCAGCAGCTCGGACAGGGGAGGCGAGCAGTACTTC. Translation: CASSSDRGGEQYF.

The V and J genes are TRBV19 and TRBJ1-5; TRBD1 agrees at 10 bases. Germline V gene lookup returns CDR1 LNHDA and CDR2 SQIVND (reference sequence). This CDR3 spans 15 amino acids. The trim removed 1 base at V and 5 bases at J, leaving 2 bases unmatched. The chain's CDR3 is CASSIGQGADQPQHF. CDR3 sequence (DNA): TGTGCCAGTAGTATAGGACAGGGGGCAGATCAGCCCCAGCATTTT. The full variable domain, its missing parts supplied by reference TRBV19 and TRBJ1-5, is DGGITQSPKYLFRKEGQNVTLSCEQNLNHDAMYWYRQDPGQGLRLIYYSQIVNDFQKGDIAEGYSVSREKKESFPLTVTSAQKNPTAFYLCASSIGQGADQPQHFGDGTRLSIL.

The chain uses TRBV7-3 and TRBJ2-2; 10 nucleotides align to TRBD2. CDR1 and CDR2 (germline): SGHTA, FQGTGA. V lost 5 bases, J lost 3 bases, and 6 bases stayed unmatched. The CDR3 is 16 amino acids. This CDR3 reads CASSPSSGGYTGELFF. As DNA, the CDR3 is TGTGCCAGCAGCCCCTCTAGCGGGGGCTACACCGGGGAGCTGTTTTTT.

This chain connects TRBV5-4 to TRBJ2-7; D is possibly TRBD2 (6 bases). Germline V gives CDR1 SGHNT, CDR2 YYREEE (reference sequence). V gave up 5 bases and J gave up 0 bases, with 15 bases separating them. The CDR3 totals 15 residues. The CDR3 sequence: CASRAGYDNSYEQYF. CDR3 in DNA: TGTGCCAGCAGGGCGGGGTACGATAACTCCTACGAGCAGTACTTC. Using reference TRBV5-4 and TRBJ2-7 for the parts outside the CDR3, the full variable domain is ETGVTQSPTHLIKTRGQQVTLRCSSQSGHNTVSWYQQALGQGPQFIFQYYREEENGRGNFPPRFSGLQFPNYSSELNVNALELDDSALYLCASRAGYDNSYEQYFGPGTRLTVT.

This clone came up a few times. The chain uses TRBV5-4 and TRBJ1-2; tentative D call: TRBD1 (6 bases). V was pared by 1 base and J by 0 bases, with 10 bases between. The CDR3 runs 15 residues. The V gene's germline CDR1 is SGHNT and CDR2 YYREEE (reference sequence). The CDR3 spells CASSLRTAANYGYTF. Here the CDR3 DNA reads TGTGCCAGCAGCTTGAGGACAGCAGCTAACTATGGCTACACCTTC.

The chain employs TRBV4-3 and TRBJ2-6, with 11 positions matching TRBD2. Unmatched junction bases numbered 9, after V lost 1 base and J lost 4 bases. There are 19 residues in the CDR3. Looked up from germline, CDR1 is LGHNA and CDR2 is YSLEER. CDR3 sequence reads: CASSQGTSGGEVGANVLTF. CDR3 in DNA: TGCGCCAGCAGCCAAGGTACTAGCGGGGGTGAGGTGGGGGCCAACGTCCTGACTTTC.

This clone was seen only once. The V call is TRBV7-2, the J call TRBJ2-5; a possible D gene is TRBD1 (7 bases). V was trimmed by 5 bases and J by 4 bases, leaving 14 bases between them. Germline lookup yields CDR1 SGHTA and CDR2 FQGNSA. The CDR3 runs 14 residues. Written as DNA, the CDR3 is TGTGCCAGCAGCATATATCAGGGGGGAGAGACCCAGTACTTC. Its translation is CASSIYQGGETQYF.

V gene TRBV28 combines with J gene TRBJ1-4; D uncertain. Trimming took 4 bases from V and 4 from J, leaving 13 bases between them. This CDR3 contains 15 residues. The germline gives CDR1 MDHEN, CDR2 SYDVKM. In DNA form, the CDR3 reads TGTGCCAGCAGTTCAACTCCGGGATTTAATGAAAAACTGTTTTTT. Translation: CASSSTPGFNEKLFF.

The table lists this clone with a few counts. This chain connects TRBV4-3 to TRBJ1-1; 7 bases align to TRBD1. The CDR3 is 14 amino acids. With V trimmed by 0 bases and J by 4 bases, 2 bases remained unmatched. The V gene's germline CDR1 is LGHNA and CDR2 YSLEER. The CDR3 DNA follows: TGCGCCAGCAGCCAAGAGACAGGGACCACTGAAGCTTTCTTT. This codes for CASSQETGTTEAFF.

The rearrangement uses TRBV19 and TRBJ1-1, with 7 bases fitting TRBD1. The CDR3 extends over 15 amino acids. J was trimmed by 8 bases and V by 5 bases; bases with no gene match: 14. CDR1 is LNHDA, CDR2 SQIVND, per germline (reference sequence). CDR3 in amino acids: CASSVTGQAWGEAFF. The CDR3 coding sequence is TGTGCCAGTAGTGTAACTGGACAGGCCTGGGGGGAAGCTTTCTTT.

The rearrangement uses TRBV4-2 and TRBJ1-4; 8 bases align to TRBD1. Germline-derived CDR1 and CDR2 are LGHNA and YNFKEQ. This CDR3 has 17 amino acids. V shed 4 bases, J shed 3 bases, and the junction held 10 bases outside the gene matches. DNA for the CDR3: TGTGCCAGCAGCCCCCAGGGGGCAGGGGTGGCTAATGAAAAACTGTTTTTT. Its protein is CASSPQGAGVANEKLFF.

Points on this clone: One end of the junction varies from germline; a read error may be responsible. The chain combines TRBV5-1 with TRBJ2-5; tentatively, D is TRBD2 (6 bases). This CDR3 has 12 amino acids. The germline V gene encodes CDR1 SGHRS and CDR2 YFSETQ. CDR3 nucleotides: TGTGCCAGCAGCGGGCCACAAGAGACCCAGTACTTC. Translated: CASSGPQETQYF.

CDR3 residues: CASSSNPSNVYTF. The CDR3 DNA follows: TGTGCCAGCAGTTCTAACCCATCAAACGTCTACACCTTC. The rearrangement links TRBV2 to TRBJ1-2; D not resolved. Germline CDR1 reads SNHLY; CDR2 reads FYNNEI. V was trimmed by 5 bases and J by 10 bases, leaving 17 bases between them. The CDR3 loop spans 13 amino acids.

CDR3 sequence: CASVMTSGVLDEQFF. The CDR3 DNA reads TGTGCTAGTGTCATGACTAGCGGGGTCCTCGATGAGCAGTTCTTC. V usage is TRBV12-5 and J usage is TRBJ2-1; 11 bases are shared with TRBD2. The CDR3 is 15 amino acids. Germline-derived CDR1 and CDR2 are LGHNT and FRNRAP. Trimming took 7 bases from V and 8 from J; bases not matched to a gene: 10. Together with reference TRBV12-5 and TRBJ2-1, the CDR3 gives the full variable domain: DARVTQTPRHKVTEMGQEVTMRCQPILGHNTVFWYRQTMMQGLELLAYFRNRAPLDDSGMPKDRFSAEMPDATLATLKIQPSEPRDSAVYFCASVMTSGVLDEQFFGPGTRLTVL.

The chain carries TRBV5-8 and TRBJ2-3, with D perhaps matching TRBD2 (6 bases). Trimming cost V 0 bases and J 0 bases, with 11 bases left between them. Germline CDR1 and CDR2: SGHTS and YDEGEE. This CDR3 region has 16 residues. The CDR3 sequence: CASSLAGDFSTDTQYF. The CDR3 DNA reads TGTGCCAGCAGCTTGGCCGGGGACTTTAGCACAGATACGCAGTATTTT. The variable domain in full, with the rest retrieved from reference TRBV5-8 and TRBJ2-3, is EAGVTQSPTHLIKTRGQQATLRCSPISGHTSVYWYQQALGLGLQFLLWYDEGEERNRGNFPPRFSGRQFPNYSSELNVNALELEDSALYLCASSLAGDFSTDTQYFGPGTRLTVL.

The J gene is TRBJ1-2, the V gene TRBV12-3 or TRBV12-4; 7 nucleotides agree with TRBD1. The V gene end was trimmed by 5 bases and the J gene end by 4 bases; junction bases not matched to a gene: 1. The CDR3 loop spans 12 amino acids. The DNA for the CDR3 is TGTGCCAGCAGTCGGGACAGCTATGGCTACACCTTC. Translated, it gives CASSRDSYGYTF.

This chain links TRBV20-1 with TRBJ1-1; D may be TRBD1 (6 bases). Germline V gene sequence: CDR1 DFQATT, CDR2 SNEGSKA (reference sequence). With 5 bases removed from V and 8 bases from J, the gap between germline ends came to 12 bases. The CDR3 contains 11 residues. CDR3 bases: TGCAGTGCTGACAGGCCGGGGGAAGCTTTCTTT. It yields the protein CSADRPGEAFF.